The 30 T cell receptor beta chains below were found in one sample sequenced in a study of OX40 agonist ivuxolimab in advanced cancers. Sequencing used immunoSEQ multiplex PCR; TCRdb keeps in-frame clones, though not all of them. Of 40,000 to 45,000 clones listed, 80% to 90% were seen once; the top ten hold 12%. The specimen comprised CD4+ or CD8+ T cells sorted from blood, sampled in a trial of the OX40 agonist ivuxolimab. All receptors come from an adult with an advanced solid tumor such as melanoma, head and neck, liver or kidney cancer.

This clone was picked up a small number of times. The chain couples TRBV2 to TRBJ2-7; the D gene is possibly TRBD2 (5 bases). The CDR3 is 13 amino acids. Trimming took 11 bases from V and 0 from J, leaving 14 bases between them. Per germline, CDR1 SNHLY and CDR2 FYNNEI. Here the CDR3 DNA reads TGTGCCGGCTTTGGTGCGGGCTCCTACGAGCAGTACTTC. Translated, it gives CAGFGAGSYEQYF.

Concerning this clone: At one end the junction does not follow the germline gene, possibly because of a read error. The chain uses TRBV7-7 and TRBJ2-1; TRBD1 matches 7 bases. Germline assignment: CDR1 SSHAT and CDR2 FNYEAQ (reference sequence). The CDR3 spans 13 residues. The CDR3 DNA reads as TGTGCTAGCAGCTTAGGCCCAGGGGGTGAGCAGTTCTTC. Residues: CASSLGPGGEQFF.

The V and J genes are TRBV14 and TRBJ1-1; TRBD1 might be the D (6 bases). CDR1 and CDR2 from the germline V gene are SGHDN and FVKESK. The CDR3 length is 17 residues. Deletions cut 0 bases from V and 4 bases from J, with 18 bases between. CDR3 coding DNA: TGTGCCAGCAGCCAAGAATATGGGAACAGGGTGGGCACTGAAGCTTTCTTT. Amino acids: CASSQEYGNRVGTEAFF.

The rearrangement joins TRBV5-4 to TRBJ1-2, with TRBD1 matching over 10 bases. The germline V gene has CDR1 SGHNT and CDR2 YYREEE (reference sequence). This CDR3 comprises 15 residues. V lost 4 bases, J lost 2 bases, and 5 bases stayed unmatched. Here the CDR3 reads CASSPGQGDNYGYTF. DNA of the CDR3: TGTGCCAGCAGCCCTGGACAGGGGGACAACTATGGCTACACCTTC.

As for this clone: The sample contains more than one DNA sequence encoding this CDR3. The chain is built from TRBV9 and TRBJ1-5; D gene ambiguous. CDR1 and CDR2 (germline): SGDLS, YYNGEE. V was trimmed by 8 bases and J by 2 bases, leaving 8 bases between them. CDR3 length: 12 amino acids. The CDR3 sequence: CASSAGNQPQHF. The CDR3 DNA reads as TGTGCCAGTTCGGCAGGCAATCAGCCCCAGCATTTT.

The chain couples TRBV6-6 to TRBJ1-3, with D uncertain. The CDR3 length is 13 residues. V lost 8 bases, J lost 2 bases, and 10 bases lay in between. CDR1 and CDR2 from the germline V gene are MNHNY and SVGAGI (reference sequence). The CDR3 DNA reads TGTGCCAGCCTATTAAATACTGGAAACACCATATATTTT. As protein: CASLLNTGNTIYF.

This clone was counted at least ten times. The chain combines TRBV5-6 with TRBJ1-6, with 7 positions matching TRBD1. The CDR3 spans 16 residues. Germline values: CDR1 SGHDT, CDR2 YYEEEE. V lost 2 bases to trimming and J lost 7 bases; unmatched junction nucleotides: 9. The CDR3 DNA follows: TGTGCCAGCAGCTTTTTCGTAGGGACAGCCAATTCACCCCTCCACTTT. Translated, it gives CASSFFVGTANSPLHF.

This clone was recorded once. The gene calls are TRBV9 and TRBJ2-3; 10 bases are shared with TRBD2. Germline V CDR1 and CDR2: SGDLS, YYNGEE. After removal of 3 bases from V and 3 bases from J, the junction contained 7 bases not matched to a gene. The CDR3 has 16 amino acids. The CDR3 region has the DNA TGTGCCAGCAGCGCGGCTAGCGGGGGTTCGACAGATACGCAGTATTTT. Translating gives CASSAASGGSTDTQYF.

The chain couples TRBV13 to TRBJ2-7; 9 bases fit TRBD2. Germline loops: CDR1 PRHDT, CDR2 FYEKMQ (reference sequence). Germline trimming cut 3 bases from V and 7 bases from J; bases unmatched to any gene: 7. There are 14 residues in the CDR3. This CDR3 reads CASSLGLAAREQYF. The CDR3 DNA reads TGTGCCAGCAGCTTGGGACTAGCCGCCCGGGAGCAGTACTTC.

The count of this clone is one. CDR3 region: CASSTFPGTSLGEQFF. The CDR3 DNA reads as TGTGCCAGCAGCACCTTCCCGGGGACTAGTTTAGGTGAGCAGTTCTTC. This chain links TRBV11-2 with TRBJ2-1; the match to TRBD2 covers 8 bases. CDR1 and CDR2 from the germline V gene are SGHAT and FQNNGV. The CDR3 totals 16 residues. J was trimmed by 9 bases and V by 5 bases; bases with no gene match: 15.

The chain combines TRBV29-1 with TRBJ2-4; D might be TRBD1 or TRBD2, each matching 5 bases. The CDR3 spans 15 residues. CDR1 and CDR2 (germline): SQVTM, ANQGSEA. V was clipped by 3 bases and J by 0 bases, with 12 bases between them. CDR3 loop: CSVEGVDLAKNIQYF. DNA of the CDR3: TGCAGCGTTGAGGGGGTGGACTTAGCCAAAAACATTCAGTACTTC.

This chain connects TRBV4-1 to TRBJ2-1; D could derive from TRBD1 or TRBD2 (7 bases each). V was cut by 3 bases and J by 9 bases, with 15 bases left in between. The CDR3 extends over 14 amino acids. In germline, CDR1 is MGHRA, CDR2 YSYEKL. This CDR3 reads CASSHWEGAAEQFF. Here the CDR3 DNA reads TGCGCCAGCAGCCACTGGGAGGGGGCGGCTGAGCAGTTCTTC.

The chain joins TRBV10-2 to TRBJ1-1; perhaps TRBD1 as D (6 bases). Germline-derived CDR1 and CDR2 are WSHSY and SAAADI. The germline V and J ends were trimmed by 5 bases and 0 bases, with 19 bases remaining between them. CDR3 length: 17 amino acids. CDR3 sequence reads: CASSSTGFGDMNTEAFF. The CDR3 DNA sequence: TGCGCCAGCAGTTCAACAGGGTTCGGGGACATGAACACTGAAGCTTTCTTT.

CDR3 region: CATSSSGNTIYF. The DNA for the CDR3 is TGTGCCACCTCCTCCTCTGGAAACACCATATATTTT. The J gene is TRBJ1-3, the V gene TRBV15; D is uncertain. V shed 8 bases and J shed 0 bases, with 5 bases lying between them. This CDR3 region has 12 residues. Germline V gene lookup returns CDR1 LNHNV and CDR2 YYDKDF (reference sequence).

The chain uses TRBV29-1 and TRBJ2-2, with TRBD1 matching 7 bases. CDR1 and CDR2 (germline): SQVTM, ANQGSEA. The CDR3 runs 17 residues. J lost 6 bases, V lost 0 bases, and 13 bases had no gene match. CDR3 region: CSVEDLPEQGSAGELFF. CDR3 coding DNA: TGCAGCGTTGAAGATCTTCCCGAACAGGGGAGCGCCGGGGAGCTGTTTTTT.

The chain has TRBV27 and TRBJ2-1; the D call may be TRBD1 or TRBD2 (5 bases each). There are 13 residues in the CDR3. The germline V gene encodes CDR1 MNHEY and CDR2 SMNVEV (reference sequence). The V and J ends lost 4 bases and 4 bases respectively, with 8 bases between them. The CDR3 nucleotides are TGTGCCAGCAGTTGGGACCCTTACAATGAGCAGTTCTTC. Its protein is CASSWDPYNEQFF.

The chain combines TRBV21-1 with TRBJ2-5; the table's D call, TRBD2, was not checked against the DNA. TRBV21-1 is designated a pseudogene. The CDR3 has 14 residues. Here the CDR3 DNA reads TGTGCCAGCAGTTCTCCTAGCGGGAGGCAGACCCAGTACTTC. Translation gives CASSSPSGRQTQYF.

This chain uses TRBV7-6 with TRBJ2-3; 9 nucleotides match TRBD1. Trimming at V came to 4 bases and at J to 2 bases, leaving 4 bases not matched to a gene. The CDR3 covers 15 residues. The V gene's germline CDR1 is SGHVS and CDR2 FNYEAQ. CDR3 bases: TGTGCCAGCAGCTCCCGGGACAGGGACACAGATACGCAGTATTTT. It codes for CASSSRDRDTDTQYF.

The V gene is TRBV28, the J gene TRBJ2-6; D uncertain. The CDR3 length is 15 residues. Germline assignment: CDR1 MDHEN and CDR2 SYDVKM. V was pared by 6 bases and J by 4 bases, with 13 bases between. CDR3 in amino acids: CASSQTAAGANVLTF. The CDR3 DNA sequence: TGTGCCAGCAGCCAGACCGCCGCGGGGGCCAACGTCCTGACTTTC.

The V and J genes are TRBV7-9 and TRBJ1-1, with unresolved D. The V and J ends lost 5 bases and 4 bases respectively, with 17 bases between them. CDR1 and CDR2 (germline): SEHNR, FQNEAQ (reference sequence). The CDR3 contains 15 residues. The CDR3 DNA sequence: TGTGCCAGCAGCAACCAGTCCCCGAGGGTCACTGAAGCTTTCTTT. Its translation: CASSNQSPRVTEAFF.

The V gene is TRBV27, the J gene TRBJ2-1; 11 positions agree with TRBD2. Germline assignment: CDR1 MNHEY and CDR2 SMNVEV (reference sequence). J gave up 5 bases and V 4 bases, and 4 bases lay outside the gene matches. This CDR3 has 15 residues. The DNA for the CDR3 is TGTGCCAGCAGTTCCCTAGCGGGAGGAAACAATGAGCAGTTCTTC. It specifies CASSSLAGGNNEQFF.

This chain joins TRBV2 and TRBJ1-1, with D perhaps TRBD1 (6 bases). This CDR3 is 11 amino acids long. Per germline, CDR1 SNHLY and CDR2 FYNNEI. V lost 3 bases, J lost 12 bases, and 11 bases lay in between. The CDR3 sequence is CASSEHRETFF. The DNA of the CDR3 is TGTGCCAGCAGTGAGCACAGGGAAACTTTCTTT.

For the CDR3, the DNA is TGTGCCAGCAGCCTCTCTAAGAATAATGAGCAGTTCTTC. The encoded protein is CASSLSKNNEQFF. This sequence joins TRBV27 and TRBJ2-1; D call uncertain. CDR1 is MNHEY, CDR2 SMNVEV, per germline (reference sequence). V dropped 6 bases and J dropped 7 bases, with 13 bases sitting between them. The CDR3 length is 13 residues.

The chain links TRBV6-1 to TRBJ2-3, with TRBD1 matching 8 bases. J gave up 3 bases and V 4 bases, and 9 bases lay outside the gene matches. Germline CDR1 MNHNS, CDR2 SASEGT. The CDR3 spans 16 residues. CDR3 residues: CASSGRTGFGTDTQYF. CDR3 DNA sequence: TGTGCCAGCAGTGGACGGACAGGGTTTGGGACAGATACGCAGTATTTT.

The chain links TRBV7-9 to TRBJ2-5; D ambiguous. The CDR3 is 15 amino acids. V shed 0 bases and J shed 2 bases, with 10 bases lying between them. CDR1 SEHNR and CDR2 FQNEAQ come from the germline V gene (reference sequence). The CDR3 DNA reads TGTGCCAGCAGCTTAGCACCCGCGACTCAAGAGACCCAGTACTTC. Its protein product is CASSLAPATQETQYF.

The V call is TRBV4-1, the J call TRBJ2-1; TRBD2 might be the D (6 bases). CDR3 length equals 21 residues. CDR1 is MGHRA, CDR2 YSYEKL, per germline. V dropped 0 bases and J dropped 7 bases, with 31 bases sitting between them. The DNA for the CDR3 is TGCGCCAGCAGCCAAGACATAAGAGAATATTCGGTACCTCGGGGAGGAAATGAGCAGTTCTTC. It specifies CASSQDIREYSVPRGGNEQFF.

The chain couples TRBV6-1 to TRBJ2-7, with TRBD2 matching 10 bases. CDR3 length: 15 residues. V dropped 7 bases and J dropped 0; count of bases not matched to a gene: 6. Germline assignment: CDR1 MNHNS and CDR2 SASEGT. The CDR3 DNA is TGTGCCAGCACCCCAGGGACTAGCGACTCCTACGAGCAGTACTTC. This translates into CASTPGTSDSYEQYF.

This clone was observed a few times. The chain couples TRBV5-1 to TRBJ2-5, with 9 bases aligning to TRBD2. Unmatched junction bases numbered 7, after V lost 5 bases and J lost 5 bases. This CDR3 comprises 14 residues. The germline V gene encodes CDR1 SGHRS and CDR2 YFSETQ. The CDR3 DNA reads TGCGCCAGCAGGCGGGAGGGGATAGGGGAGACCCAGTACTTC. Protein: CASRREGIGETQYF.

This sequence joins TRBV15 and TRBJ1-2; D call uncertain. This CDR3 is built from 15 residues. Trimming shortened V by 0 bases and J by 7 bases, and 15 bases separated the two germline ends. Per germline, CDR1 LNHNV and CDR2 YYDKDF (reference sequence). For the CDR3, the DNA is TGTGCCACCAGCAGAGATCGCGGCCTTCTCGTTGGCTACACCTTC. It translates to CATSRDRGLLVGYTF.

The genes are TRBV10-2 and TRBJ1-5; D is possibly TRBD1 (5 bases). The CDR3 runs to 15 residues. The germline V gene has CDR1 WSHSY and CDR2 SAAADI. Trimming shortened V by 2 bases and J by 0 bases, and 8 bases separated the two germline ends. This chain's CDR3 is CASSEGTHSNQPQHF. CDR3 sequence (DNA): TGCGCCAGCAGTGAGGGGACTCATAGCAATCAGCCCCAGCATTTT.